The 26 T cell receptor beta chains presented below share a single source sample, sequenced in a study of lymphopenia after photon versus proton radiotherapy. Sequencing was performed with immunoSEQ multiplex PCR; in TCRdb, only in-frame clones are kept and a portion is missing. This table has about 68,000 clones, roughly 93% appearing once. The input for sequencing was peripheral blood, taken from a patient treated with photon-based radiotherapy. All receptors derive from a woman between 65 and 79 years old with pancreatic cancer.

The chain uses TRBV19 and TRBJ2-2; maybe TRBD1 (6 bases). Germline loops: CDR1 LNHDA, CDR2 SQIVND (reference sequence). V lost 3 bases and J lost 9, with 11 bases in between. The CDR3 totals 13 residues. CDR3 nucleotide sequence: TGTGCCAGTAGTATCCAACAGGGACGGGAGCTGTTTTTT. Translation: CASSIQQGRELFF.

This chain links TRBV19 with TRBJ2-7; D is uncertain. V was cut by 6 bases and J by 2 bases, with 14 bases left in between. CDR1 and CDR2 (germline): LNHDA, SQIVND (reference sequence). The length of the CDR3 is 14 residues. CDR3 in DNA: TGTGCCAGTAGCCCACTAAGCGTCCCCTACGAGCAGTACTTC. This sequence encodes CASSPLSVPYEQYF.

This clone was counted a single time. The chain links TRBV9 to TRBJ1-1; D is possibly TRBD1 (5 bases). The V end was cut by 4 bases, the J end by 11 bases, with 12 bases between. The CDR3 is 11 amino acids. CDR1 and CDR2 (germline): SGDLS, YYNGEE. CDR3 region: CASSNGGVAFF. CDR3 coding DNA: TGTGCCAGCAGCAACGGGGGGGTGGCTTTCTTT.

The genes are TRBV2 and TRBJ1-2; 9 nucleotides align to TRBD1. The V gene end was trimmed by 7 bases and the J gene end by 5 bases; junction bases not matched to a gene: 8. The germline V gene has CDR1 SNHLY and CDR2 FYNNEI. CDR3 length: 14 residues. The CDR3 loop is CASNTDRGRYGYTF. In DNA form, the CDR3 reads TGTGCCAGCAACACAGACAGGGGGAGGTATGGCTACACCTTC.

The chain recombines TRBV28 with TRBJ2-7, with D possibly being TRBD2 (5 bases). Per germline, CDR1 MDHEN and CDR2 SYDVKM. Between the trimmed V and J ends, which lost 5 bases and 4 bases, there was a span of 18 bases. This CDR3 is built from 15 residues. CDR3 region: CASSLAPAGRYEQYF. CDR3 DNA: TGTGCCAGCAGTCTCGCCCCCGCGGGCCGTTACGAGCAGTACTTC.

This sequence joins TRBV4-1 and TRBJ1-1; tentative D call: TRBD1 (6 bases). The CDR3 consists of 13 residues. Germline V lookup: CDR1 MGHRA, CDR2 YSYEKL. V was cut by 1 base and J by 10 bases, with 13 bases left in between. CDR3 in DNA: TGCGCCAGCAGCCAAGTCCGGGGGCGATCAGCTTTCTTT. Protein: CASSQVRGRSAFF.

The V and J genes are TRBV5-6 and TRBJ2-1, with D hard to call. The germline V gene encodes CDR1 SGHDT and CDR2 YYEEEE. The CDR3 is 14 residues long. V dropped 0 bases and J dropped 9 bases, with 13 bases sitting between them. CDR3 sequence reads: CASSLGLRTSEQFF. Here the CDR3 DNA reads TGTGCCAGCAGCTTGGGGCTTAGAACCAGTGAGCAGTTCTTC.

The chain carries TRBV6-1 and TRBJ2-7; TRBD1 aligns across 8 bases. The germline V gene has CDR1 MNHNS and CDR2 SASEGT. After removal of 1 base from V and 0 bases from J, the junction contained 5 bases not matched to a gene. The CDR3 spans 16 residues. CDR3 DNA: TGTGCCAGCAGTGAAGGACAGGGGACTTACTCCTACGAGCAGTACTTC. Protein sequence: CASSEGQGTYSYEQYF.

V is TRBV4-1 and J is TRBJ2-2; D gene ambiguous. CDR1 MGHRA and CDR2 YSYEKL come from the germline V gene. This CDR3 contains 17 residues. Trimming took 4 bases from V and 0 from J, leaving 15 bases between them. CDR3 region: CASSRYLAPANTGELFF. In DNA form, the CDR3 reads TGCGCCAGCAGCCGATATCTCGCGCCGGCGAACACCGGGGAGCTGTTTTTT.

The chain is built from TRBV15 and TRBJ2-6; D uncertain. With 1 base removed from V and 2 bases from J, the gap between germline ends came to 6 bases. Germline V lookup: CDR1 LNHNV, CDR2 YYDKDF (reference sequence). This CDR3 comprises 15 residues. The CDR3 sequence is CATSRGLTGANVLTF. The CDR3 DNA reads TGTGCCACCAGCAGAGGTCTGACTGGGGCCAACGTCCTGACTTTC.

The chain carries TRBV6-5 and TRBJ2-3; D might be TRBD2 (6 bases). Germline CDR1 reads MNHEY; CDR2 reads SVGAGI. Deletions cut 1 base from V and 3 bases from J, with 8 bases between. The CDR3 runs to 14 residues. CDR3 nucleotide sequence: TGTGCCAGCAGTTACTTCGGGGGTACAGATACGCAGTATTTT. This translates into CASSYFGGTDTQYF.

The chain recombines TRBV15 with TRBJ1-2; 7 bases are shared with TRBD1. Germline assignment: CDR1 LNHNV and CDR2 YYDKDF (reference sequence). The length of the CDR3 is 15 residues. With V trimmed by 3 bases and J by 3 bases, 7 bases remained unmatched. The CDR3, as DNA: TGTGCCACCAGCAGGACAGGGCCCTTCGACTATGGCTACACCTTC. Its protein is CATSRTGPFDYGYTF.

In this sample, this clone turned up once. One end of the junction is discordant with germline, which a read error may explain. The chain uses TRBV7-7 and TRBJ2-1, with TRBD1 matching over 9 bases. CDR3 length: 14 residues. Germline V gene sequence: CDR1 SSHAT, CDR2 FNYEAQ (reference sequence). The CDR3 is CASSPGDRVYEQFF. CDR3 DNA: TGTGCTAGCAGCCCCGGGGACAGGGTGTATGAGCAGTTCTTC.

The rearrangement links TRBV18 to TRBJ2-2, with 16 bases fitting TRBD2. The CDR3 contains 18 residues. The trim removed 5 bases at V and 2 bases at J, leaving 5 bases unmatched. The germline V gene has CDR1 KGHSH and CDR2 LQKENI. CDR3 amino acids: CASSSGLAGGPNTGELFF. The CDR3, as DNA: TGTGCCAGCTCATCGGGACTAGCGGGAGGGCCAAACACCGGGGAGCTGTTTTTT.

The V gene is TRBV30, the J gene TRBJ2-2, with 7 bases matching TRBD1. The trim removed 0 bases at V and 7 bases at J, leaving 2 bases unmatched. Germline V gene lookup returns CDR1 GTSNPN and CDR2 SVGIG (reference sequence). The CDR3 is 13 residues long. The CDR3 region is CAWSVWDSGELFF. Written as DNA, the CDR3 is TGTGCCTGGAGTGTATGGGACAGCGGGGAGCTGTTTTTT.

This rearrangement joins TRBV9 to TRBJ2-4; 7 bases agree with TRBD2. The CDR3 runs to 16 residues. Germline values: CDR1 SGDLS, CDR2 YYNGEE. The ends lost 0 bases at V and 0 bases at J; junction bases unmatched: 3. CDR3 bases: TGTGCCAGCAGCGTAGGCGGGAGCGGAGCCAAAAACATTCAGTACTTC. It specifies CASSVGGSGAKNIQYF.

The V call is TRBV9, the J call TRBJ2-7, with D perhaps matching TRBD1 (5 bases). CDR3 length equals 14 residues. Per the germline V gene, CDR1 is SGDLS and CDR2 is YYNGEE. The ends were cut back, 0 bases at V and 3 bases at J, with 10 bases in the middle. The chain's CDR3 is CASSVDSGRYEQYF. CDR3 nucleotide sequence: TGTGCCAGCAGCGTAGACTCAGGGCGCTACGAGCAGTACTTC.

V usage is TRBV2 and J usage is TRBJ1-1; no firm D call. The CDR3 spans 14 residues. Per the germline V gene, CDR1 is SNHLY and CDR2 is FYNNEI. V was trimmed by 4 bases and J by 0 bases, leaving 9 bases between them. CDR3 in amino acids: CASSVTTLNTEAFF. Written as DNA, the CDR3 is TGTGCCAGCAGTGTAACGACACTGAACACTGAAGCTTTCTTT.

The J gene is TRBJ1-3, the V gene TRBV19, with D uncertain. Germline assignment: CDR1 LNHDA and CDR2 SQIVND (reference sequence). CDR3 length: 13 residues. The V end lost 10 bases, the J end lost 0 bases, and 10 bases lay between the germline ends. The CDR3 DNA follows: TGTGCCACAGACGGTTCCTCTGGAAACACCATATATTTT. It is translated as CATDGSSGNTIYF.

The chain recombines TRBV19 with TRBJ1-5; 9 bases map to TRBD1. Germline CDR1 is LNHDA and CDR2 is SQIVND (reference sequence). Unmatched junction bases numbered 11, after V lost 7 bases and J lost 7 bases. The CDR3 has 15 amino acids. The CDR3 loop is CASTTRTGGVQPQHF. For the CDR3, the DNA is TGTGCCAGTACCACCCGAACAGGGGGCGTACAGCCCCAGCATTTT.

This rearrangement joins TRBV28 to TRBJ2-1; 11 bases fit TRBD2. From germline, CDR1 is MDHEN and CDR2 SYDVKM. V lost 10 bases to trimming and J lost 10 bases; unmatched junction nucleotides: 9. The CDR3 length is 13 residues. Here the CDR3 reads CATTGTSGLEQFF. In nucleotides, the CDR3 is TGTGCCACCACCGGGACTAGCGGCCTAGAGCAGTTCTTC.

The chain uses TRBV19 and TRBJ1-2, with a tentative D call TRBD1 (5 bases). V lost 8 bases and J lost 4, with 17 bases in between. The CDR3 has 14 amino acids. Germline loops: CDR1 LNHDA, CDR2 SQIVND (reference sequence). CDR3 in amino acids: CASRTPSGTYGYTF. DNA of the CDR3: TGTGCCAGTCGAACACCATCAGGGACCTATGGCTACACCTTC.

This clone has just one count. The genes are TRBV7-9 and TRBJ2-3; 10 nucleotides align to TRBD2. Trimming removed 6 bases from V and 4 bases from J; junction bases left unmatched: 10. Germline CDR1 and CDR2: SEHNR and FQNEAQ (reference sequence). The CDR3 runs 16 residues. The CDR3 sequence is CASRKILAGEADTQYF. CDR3 in DNA: TGTGCCAGCAGAAAAATTCTAGCGGGAGAGGCAGATACGCAGTATTTT.

The chain is built from TRBV4-3 and TRBJ2-7; possible D gene TRBD2, 7 bases. Germline V gene data show CDR1 as LGHNA and CDR2 as YSLEER. V lost 3 bases and J 3 bases, leaving 15 bases between the germline ends. The CDR3 consists of 15 residues. The CDR3 bases are TGCGCCAGCAGCCAGGGAGGGGGGTACGGCTACGAGCAGTACTTC. This translates into CASSQGGGYGYEQYF.

This clone was picked up a small number of times. The chain has TRBV7-8 and TRBJ2-5; D remains unclear. The CDR3 is 13 residues long. Per the germline V gene, CDR1 is SGHVS and CDR2 is FQNEAQ. V lost 0 bases to trimming and J lost 5 bases, with 7 bases between them. The CDR3 sequence is CASSLAVGETQYF. In DNA form, the CDR3 reads TGTGCCAGCAGCTTAGCGGTGGGGGAGACCCAGTACTTC. Full variable domain (rest looked up from reference TRBV7-8 and TRBJ2-5): GAGVSQSPRYKVAKRGQDVALRCDPISGHVSLFWYQQALGQGPEFLTYFQNEAQLDKSGLPSDRFFAERPEGSVSTLKIQRTQQEDSAVYLCASSLAVGETQYFGPGTRLLVL.

CDR3 DNA: TGTGCCAGCAGCCTCAACTCCGGGTACGAGCAGTACTTC. Its protein is CASSLNSGYEQYF. This rearrangement joins TRBV9 to TRBJ2-7, with D unresolved. Trimming removed 4 bases at V and 4 bases at J, with 12 bases between. In germline, CDR1 is SGDLS, CDR2 YYNGEE. This CDR3 spans 13 amino acids.